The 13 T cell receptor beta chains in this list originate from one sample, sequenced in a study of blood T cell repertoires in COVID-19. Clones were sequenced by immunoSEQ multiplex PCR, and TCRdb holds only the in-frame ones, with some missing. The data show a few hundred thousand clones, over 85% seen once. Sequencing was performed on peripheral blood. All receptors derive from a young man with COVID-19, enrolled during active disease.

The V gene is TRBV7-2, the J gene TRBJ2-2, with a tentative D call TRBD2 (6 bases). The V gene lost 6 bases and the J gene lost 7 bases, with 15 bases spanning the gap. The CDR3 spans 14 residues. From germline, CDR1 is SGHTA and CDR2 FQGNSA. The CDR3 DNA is TGTGCCAGCAGTACGGGACTCCTCTTCGGGGAGCTGTTTTTT. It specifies CASSTGLLFGELFF. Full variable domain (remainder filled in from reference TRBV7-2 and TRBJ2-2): GAGVSQSPSNKVTEKGKDVELRCDPISGHTALYWYRQSLGQGLEFLIYFQGNSAPDKSGLPSDRFSAERTGGSVSTLTIQRTQQEDSAVYLCASSTGLLFGELFFGEGSRLTVL.

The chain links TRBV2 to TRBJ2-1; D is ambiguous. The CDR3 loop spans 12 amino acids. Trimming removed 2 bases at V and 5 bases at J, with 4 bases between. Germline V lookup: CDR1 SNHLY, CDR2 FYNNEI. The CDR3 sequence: CASSEQNNEQFF. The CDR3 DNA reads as TGTGCCAGCAGTGAACAGAACAATGAGCAGTTCTTC.

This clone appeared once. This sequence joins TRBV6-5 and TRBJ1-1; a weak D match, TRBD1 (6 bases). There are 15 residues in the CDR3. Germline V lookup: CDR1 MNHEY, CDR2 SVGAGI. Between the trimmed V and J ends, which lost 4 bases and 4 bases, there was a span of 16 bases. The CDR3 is CASSSTPGHLTEAFF. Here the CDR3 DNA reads TGTGCCAGCAGTTCCACCCCGGGACACCTCACTGAAGCTTTCTTT.

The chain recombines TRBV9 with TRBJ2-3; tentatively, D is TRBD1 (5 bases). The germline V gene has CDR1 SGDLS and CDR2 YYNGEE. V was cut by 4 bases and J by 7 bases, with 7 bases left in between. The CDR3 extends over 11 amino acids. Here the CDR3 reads CASSQGNTQYF. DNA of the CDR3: TGTGCCAGCAGCCAGGGTAATACGCAGTATTTT.

CDR3 protein: CAISGYTSGGLTDTQYF. The CDR3 DNA is TGTGCCATCAGTGGGTACACTAGCGGGGGACTTACAGATACGCAGTATTTT. This chain joins TRBV10-3 and TRBJ2-3; 11 nucleotides match TRBD2. With V trimmed by 4 bases and J by 3 bases, 9 bases remained unmatched. CDR3 length: 17 amino acids. Germline-derived CDR1 and CDR2 are ENHRY and SYGVKD.

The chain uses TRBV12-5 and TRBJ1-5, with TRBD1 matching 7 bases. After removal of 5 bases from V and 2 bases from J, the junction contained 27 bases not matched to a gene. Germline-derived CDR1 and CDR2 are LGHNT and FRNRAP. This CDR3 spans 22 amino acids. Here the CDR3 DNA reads TGTGCTAGTGGTGACTCACCCGGGACAGCCACTGAAATACGCTTTGGCAATCAGCCCCAGCATTTT. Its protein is CASGDSPGTATEIRFGNQPQHF.

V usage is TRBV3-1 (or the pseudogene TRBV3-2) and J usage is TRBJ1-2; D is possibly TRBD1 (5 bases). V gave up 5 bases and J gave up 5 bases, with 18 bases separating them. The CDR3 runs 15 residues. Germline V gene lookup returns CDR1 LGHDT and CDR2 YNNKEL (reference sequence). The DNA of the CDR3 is TGTGCCAGCAGCGAAGTCCGGGGGTTAGGTTATGGCTACACCTTC. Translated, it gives CASSEVRGLGYGYTF.

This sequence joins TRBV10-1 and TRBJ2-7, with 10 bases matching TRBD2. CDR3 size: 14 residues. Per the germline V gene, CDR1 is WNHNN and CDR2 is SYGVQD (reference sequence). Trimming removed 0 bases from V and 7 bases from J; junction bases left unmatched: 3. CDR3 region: CASSESSGGREQYF. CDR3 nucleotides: TGCGCCAGCAGTGAGTCTAGCGGGGGGAGGGAGCAGTACTTC.

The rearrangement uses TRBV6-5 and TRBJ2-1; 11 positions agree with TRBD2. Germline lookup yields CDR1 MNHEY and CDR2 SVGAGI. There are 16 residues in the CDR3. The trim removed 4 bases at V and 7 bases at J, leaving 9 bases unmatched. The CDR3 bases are TGTGCCAGCAGTTCTCTCAGGGGACTAGCGGTTAATGAGCAGTTCTTC. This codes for CASSSLRGLAVNEQFF.

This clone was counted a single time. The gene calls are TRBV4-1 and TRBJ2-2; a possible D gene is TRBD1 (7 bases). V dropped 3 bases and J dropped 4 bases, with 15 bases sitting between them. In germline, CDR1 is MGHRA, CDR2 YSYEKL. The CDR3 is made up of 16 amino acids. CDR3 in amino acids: CASSHGGRGTTGELFF. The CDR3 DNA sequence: TGCGCCAGCAGCCACGGGGGCAGGGGGACCACCGGGGAGCTGTTTTTT.

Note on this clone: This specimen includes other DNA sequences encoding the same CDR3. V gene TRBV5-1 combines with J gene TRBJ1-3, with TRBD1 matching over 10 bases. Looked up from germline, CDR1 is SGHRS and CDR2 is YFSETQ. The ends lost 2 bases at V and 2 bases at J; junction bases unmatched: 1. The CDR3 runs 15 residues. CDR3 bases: TGCGCCAGCAGCTTAGACAGGGGGCCTGGAAACACCATATATTTT. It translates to CASSLDRGPGNTIYF. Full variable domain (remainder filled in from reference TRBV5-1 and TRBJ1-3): KAGVTQTPRYLIKTRGQQVTLSCSPISGHRSVSWYQQTPGQGLQFLFEYFSETQRNKGNFPGRFSGRQFSNSRSEMNVSTLELGDSALYLCASSLDRGPGNTIYFGEGSWLTVV.

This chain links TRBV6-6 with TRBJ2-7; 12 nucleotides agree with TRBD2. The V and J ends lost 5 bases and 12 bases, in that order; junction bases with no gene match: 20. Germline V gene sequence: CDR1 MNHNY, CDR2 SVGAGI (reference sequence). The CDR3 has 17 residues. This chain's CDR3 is CASSQTPLTSGSLWPYF. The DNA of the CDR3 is TGTGCCAGCAGTCAGACCCCTTTGACTAGCGGGAGTTTGTGGCCGTACTTC.

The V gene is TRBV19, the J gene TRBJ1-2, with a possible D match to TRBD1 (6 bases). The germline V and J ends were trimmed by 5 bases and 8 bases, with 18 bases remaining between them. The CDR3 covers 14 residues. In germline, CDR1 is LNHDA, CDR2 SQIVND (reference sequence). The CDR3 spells CASSPLNRVSGYTF. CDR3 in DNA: TGTGCCAGTAGTCCTCTTAACAGGGTCTCCGGCTACACCTTC.